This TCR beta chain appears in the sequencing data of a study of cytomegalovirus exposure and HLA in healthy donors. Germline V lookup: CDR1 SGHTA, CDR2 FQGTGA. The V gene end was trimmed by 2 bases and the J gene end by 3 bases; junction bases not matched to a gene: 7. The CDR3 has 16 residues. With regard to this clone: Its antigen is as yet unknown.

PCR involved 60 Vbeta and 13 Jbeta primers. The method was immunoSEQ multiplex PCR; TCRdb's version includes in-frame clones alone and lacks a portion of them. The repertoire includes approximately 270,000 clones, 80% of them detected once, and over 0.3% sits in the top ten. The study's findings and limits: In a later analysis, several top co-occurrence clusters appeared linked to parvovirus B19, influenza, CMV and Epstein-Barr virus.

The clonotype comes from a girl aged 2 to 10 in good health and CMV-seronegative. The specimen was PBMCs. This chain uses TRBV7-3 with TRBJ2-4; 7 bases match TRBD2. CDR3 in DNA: TGTGCCAGCAGCTTAGATCCAGCGGGGAACAAAAACATTCAGTACTTC. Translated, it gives CASSLDPAGNKNIQYF. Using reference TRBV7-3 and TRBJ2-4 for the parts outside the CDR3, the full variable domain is GAGVSQTPSNKVTEKGKYVELRCDPISGHTALYWYRQSLGQGPEFLIYFQGTGAADDSGLPNDRFFAVRPEGSVSTLKIQRTERGDSAVYLCASSLDPAGNKNIQYFGAGTRLSVL.